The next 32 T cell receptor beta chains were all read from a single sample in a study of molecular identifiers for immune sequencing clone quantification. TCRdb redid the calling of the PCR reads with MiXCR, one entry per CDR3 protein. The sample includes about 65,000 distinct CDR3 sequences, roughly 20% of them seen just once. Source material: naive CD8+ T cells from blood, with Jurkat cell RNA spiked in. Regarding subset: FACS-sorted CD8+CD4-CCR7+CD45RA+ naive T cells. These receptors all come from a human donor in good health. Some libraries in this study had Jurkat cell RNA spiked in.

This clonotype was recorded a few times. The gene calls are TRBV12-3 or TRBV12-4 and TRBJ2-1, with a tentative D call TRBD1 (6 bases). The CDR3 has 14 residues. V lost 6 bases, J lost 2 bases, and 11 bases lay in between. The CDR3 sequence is CASSLGTTYNEQFF. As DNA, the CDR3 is TGTGCCAGCAGCCTGGGGACAACCTACAATGAGCAGTTCTTC.

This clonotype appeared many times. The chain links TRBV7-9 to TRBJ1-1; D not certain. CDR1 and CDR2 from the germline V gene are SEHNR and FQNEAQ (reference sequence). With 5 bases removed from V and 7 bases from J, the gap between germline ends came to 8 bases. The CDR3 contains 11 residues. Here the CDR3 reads CASSEKNEAFF. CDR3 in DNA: TGTGCCAGCAGCGAAAAAAATGAAGCTTTCTTT. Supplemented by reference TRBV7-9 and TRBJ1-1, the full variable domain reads DTGVSQNPRHKITKRGQNVTFRCDPISEHNRLYWYRQTLGQGPEFLTYFQNEAQLEKSRLLSDRFSAERPKGSFSTLEIQRTEQGDSAMYLCASSEKNEAFFGQGTRLTVV.

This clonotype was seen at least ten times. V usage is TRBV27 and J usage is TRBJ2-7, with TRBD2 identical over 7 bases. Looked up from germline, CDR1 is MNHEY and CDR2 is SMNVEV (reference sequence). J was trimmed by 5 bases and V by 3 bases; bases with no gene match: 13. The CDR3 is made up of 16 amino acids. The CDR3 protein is CASSFVSRGSADEQYF. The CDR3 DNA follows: TGTGCCAGCAGTTTTGTTTCTCGCGGGAGTGCGGACGAGCAGTACTTC.

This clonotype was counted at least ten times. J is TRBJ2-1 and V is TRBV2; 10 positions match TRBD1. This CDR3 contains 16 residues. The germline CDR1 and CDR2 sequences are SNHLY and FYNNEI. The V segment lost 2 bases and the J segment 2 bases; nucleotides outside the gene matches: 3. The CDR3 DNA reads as TGTGCCAGCAGTGAAACAGGACAGGGGGCCTACAATGAGCAGTTCTTC. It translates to CASSETGQGAYNEQFF.

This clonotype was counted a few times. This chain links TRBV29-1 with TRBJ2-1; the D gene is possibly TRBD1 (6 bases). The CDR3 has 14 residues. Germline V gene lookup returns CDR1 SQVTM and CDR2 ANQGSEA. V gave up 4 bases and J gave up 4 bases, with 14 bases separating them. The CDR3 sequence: CSVGLKGEYNEQFF. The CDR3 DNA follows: TGCAGCGTTGGATTGAAGGGGGAGTACAATGAGCAGTTCTTC.

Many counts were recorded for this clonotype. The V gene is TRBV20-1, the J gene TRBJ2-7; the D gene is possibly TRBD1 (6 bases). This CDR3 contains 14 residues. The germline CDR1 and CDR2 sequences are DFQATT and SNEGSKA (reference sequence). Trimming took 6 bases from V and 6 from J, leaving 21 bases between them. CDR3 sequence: CSASPDRRGGEQYF. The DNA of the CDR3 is TGCAGTGCCTCCCCCGACAGGCGAGGGGGCGAGCAGTACTTC.

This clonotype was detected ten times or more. The CDR3 bases are TGTGCCAGCACTCCCGATGCCAGCGGACTTGCCAATGAGCAGTTCTTC. Its protein product is CASTPDASGLANEQFF. The chain combines TRBV6-5 with TRBJ2-1, with a weak D call TRBD2 (5 bases). The germline V gene has CDR1 MNHEY and CDR2 SVGAGI. The ends were cut back, 7 bases at V and 6 bases at J, with 22 bases in the middle. This CDR3 is 16 amino acids long.

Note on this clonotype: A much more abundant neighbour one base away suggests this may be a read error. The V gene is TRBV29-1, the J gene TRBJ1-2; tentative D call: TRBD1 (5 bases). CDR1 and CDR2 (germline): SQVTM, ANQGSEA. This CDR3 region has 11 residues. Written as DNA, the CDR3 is TGCAGCGTTGAAGAAGGGGATGGCTGCACCTTC. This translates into CSVEEGDGCTF.

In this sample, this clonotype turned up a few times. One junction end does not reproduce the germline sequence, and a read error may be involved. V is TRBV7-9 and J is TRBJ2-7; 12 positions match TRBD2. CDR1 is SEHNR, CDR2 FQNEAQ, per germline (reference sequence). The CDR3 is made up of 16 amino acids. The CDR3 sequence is CASSSRLAGVGYERYF. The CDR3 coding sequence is TGTGCCAGCAGCTCAAGACTAGCGGGAGTCGGGTACGAGCGGTACTTC. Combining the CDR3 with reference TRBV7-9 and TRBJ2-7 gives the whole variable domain DTGVSQNPRHKITKRGQNVTFRCDPISEHNRLYWYRQTLGQGPEFLTYFQNEAQLEKSRLLSDRFSAERPKGSFSTLEIQRTEQGDSAMYLCASSSRLAGVGYERYFGPGTRLTVT.

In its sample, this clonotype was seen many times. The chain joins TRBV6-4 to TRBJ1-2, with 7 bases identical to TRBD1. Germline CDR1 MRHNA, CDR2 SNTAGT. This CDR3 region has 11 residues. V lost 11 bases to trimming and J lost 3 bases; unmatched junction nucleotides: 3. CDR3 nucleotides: TGTGCCCTTGACAGGGACTATGGCTACACCTTC. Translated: CALDRDYGYTF.

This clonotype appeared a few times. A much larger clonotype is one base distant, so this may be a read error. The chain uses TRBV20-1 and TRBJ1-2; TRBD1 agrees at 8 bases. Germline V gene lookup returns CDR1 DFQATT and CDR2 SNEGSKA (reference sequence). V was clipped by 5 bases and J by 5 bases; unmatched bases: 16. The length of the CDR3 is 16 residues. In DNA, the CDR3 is TGCAGTGCTTGCCACCCACAGGGGGTGTATTCATATGGCTACACCTTC. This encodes CSACHPQGVYSYGYTF.

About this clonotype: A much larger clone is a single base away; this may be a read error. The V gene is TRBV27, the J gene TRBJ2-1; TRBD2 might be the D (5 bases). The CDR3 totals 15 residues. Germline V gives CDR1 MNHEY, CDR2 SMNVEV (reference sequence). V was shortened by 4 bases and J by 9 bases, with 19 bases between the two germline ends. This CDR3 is CASSSMGPRGLEQFF. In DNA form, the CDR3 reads TGTGCCAGCAGTTCCATGGGTCCCCGGGGTCTTGAGCAGTTCTTC.

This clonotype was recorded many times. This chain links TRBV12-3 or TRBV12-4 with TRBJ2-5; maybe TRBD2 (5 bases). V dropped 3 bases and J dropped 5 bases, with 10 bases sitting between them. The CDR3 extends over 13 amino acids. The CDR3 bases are TGTGCCAGCAGTTTGGGCGGCGGGGAGACCCAGTACTTC. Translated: CASSLGGGETQYF.

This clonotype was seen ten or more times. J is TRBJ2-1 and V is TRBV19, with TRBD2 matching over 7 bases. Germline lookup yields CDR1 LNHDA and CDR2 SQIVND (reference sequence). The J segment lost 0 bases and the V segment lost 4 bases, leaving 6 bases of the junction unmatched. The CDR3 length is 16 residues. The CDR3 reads CASSSSGYSSYNEQFF. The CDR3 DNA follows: TGTGCCAGTAGTAGTAGCGGGTACAGCTCCTACAATGAGCAGTTCTTC.

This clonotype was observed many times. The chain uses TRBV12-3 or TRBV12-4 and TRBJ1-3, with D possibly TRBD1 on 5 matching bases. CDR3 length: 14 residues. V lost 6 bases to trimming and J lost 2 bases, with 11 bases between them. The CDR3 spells CASREDTTGNTIYF. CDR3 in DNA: TGTGCCAGCAGGGAGGACACCACTGGAAACACCATATATTTT.

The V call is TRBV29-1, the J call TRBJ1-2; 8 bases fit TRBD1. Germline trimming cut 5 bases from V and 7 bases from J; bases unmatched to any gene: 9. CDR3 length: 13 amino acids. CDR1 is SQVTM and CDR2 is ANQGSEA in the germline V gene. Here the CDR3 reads CSVSRTGQGGYTF. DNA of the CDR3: TGCAGCGTTTCTAGGACAGGGCAGGGTGGCTACACCTTC.

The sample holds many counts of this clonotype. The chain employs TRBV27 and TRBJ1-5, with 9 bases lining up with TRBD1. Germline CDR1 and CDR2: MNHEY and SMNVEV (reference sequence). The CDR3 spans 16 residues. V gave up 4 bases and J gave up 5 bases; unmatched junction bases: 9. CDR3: CASSSIQGARDQPQHF. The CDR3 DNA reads TGTGCCAGCAGTTCAATACAGGGGGCGCGGGATCAGCCCCAGCATTTT.

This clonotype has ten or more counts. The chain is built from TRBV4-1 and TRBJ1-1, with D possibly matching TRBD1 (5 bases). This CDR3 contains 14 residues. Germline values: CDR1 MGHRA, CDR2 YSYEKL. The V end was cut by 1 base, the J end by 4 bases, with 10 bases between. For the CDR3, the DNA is TGCGCCAGCAGCCAAGTATGGCAGGGCACTGAAGCTTTCTTT. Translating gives CASSQVWQGTEAFF.

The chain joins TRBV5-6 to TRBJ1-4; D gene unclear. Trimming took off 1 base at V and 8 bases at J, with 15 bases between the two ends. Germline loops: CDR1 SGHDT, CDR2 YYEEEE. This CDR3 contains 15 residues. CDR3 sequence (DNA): TGTGCCAGCAGCTTGAACACTCAGATTTACGAAAAACTGTTTTTT. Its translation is CASSLNTQIYEKLFF.

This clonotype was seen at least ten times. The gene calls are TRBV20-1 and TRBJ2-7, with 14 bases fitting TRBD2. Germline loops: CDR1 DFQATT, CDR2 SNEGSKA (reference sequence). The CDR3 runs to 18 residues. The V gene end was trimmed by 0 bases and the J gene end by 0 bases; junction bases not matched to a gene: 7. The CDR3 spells CSARERTSGRSYSYEQYF. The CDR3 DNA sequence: TGCAGTGCTAGAGAACGGACTAGCGGGAGGTCCTACTCCTACGAGCAGTACTTC.

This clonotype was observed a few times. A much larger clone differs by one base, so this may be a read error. CDR3 protein: CRARDASGRAGADTQYF. CDR3 bases: TGCAGGGCTAGAGACGCCAGCGGGAGGGCCGGGGCAGATACGCAGTATTTT. The rearrangement joins TRBV20-1 to TRBJ2-3, with TRBD2 matching 10 bases. Germline V gives CDR1 DFQATT, CDR2 SNEGSKA (reference sequence). This CDR3 has 17 residues.

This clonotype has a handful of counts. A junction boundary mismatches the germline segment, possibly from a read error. CDR3: CSARPRDSREVAF. The CDR3 DNA sequence: TGCAGTGCTAGACCGAGGGACAGCCGCGAGGTTGCCTTC. The rearrangement links TRBV20-1 to TRBJ1-2; 7 nucleotides align to TRBD1. This CDR3 comprises 13 residues. CDR1 is DFQATT, CDR2 SNEGSKA, per germline (reference sequence).

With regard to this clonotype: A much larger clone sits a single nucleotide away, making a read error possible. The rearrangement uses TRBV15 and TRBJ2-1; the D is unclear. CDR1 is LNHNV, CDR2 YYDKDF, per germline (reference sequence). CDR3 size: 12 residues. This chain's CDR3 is CATSRDGNELFF. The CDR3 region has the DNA TGTGCCACCAGCAGAGATGGCAATGAGCTGTTCTTC.

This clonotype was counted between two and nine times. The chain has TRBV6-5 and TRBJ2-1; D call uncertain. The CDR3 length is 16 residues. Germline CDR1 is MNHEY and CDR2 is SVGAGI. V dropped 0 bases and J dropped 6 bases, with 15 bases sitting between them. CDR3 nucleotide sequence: TGTGCCAGCAGTTACTCTTCCGGAGAAGTGCTCAATGAGCAGTTCTTC. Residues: CASSYSSGEVLNEQFF.

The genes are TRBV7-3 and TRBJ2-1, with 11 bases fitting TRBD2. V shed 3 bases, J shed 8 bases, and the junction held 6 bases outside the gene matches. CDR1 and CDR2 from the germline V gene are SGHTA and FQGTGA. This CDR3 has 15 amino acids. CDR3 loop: CASSFSGRAFDEQFF. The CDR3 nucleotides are TGTGCCAGCAGCTTTAGCGGGAGGGCCTTCGATGAGCAGTTCTTC.

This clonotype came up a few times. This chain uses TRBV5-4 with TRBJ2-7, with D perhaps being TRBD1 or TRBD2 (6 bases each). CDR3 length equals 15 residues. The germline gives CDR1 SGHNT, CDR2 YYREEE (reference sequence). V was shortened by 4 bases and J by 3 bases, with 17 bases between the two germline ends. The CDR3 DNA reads TGTGCCAGCAGCCCAAGGGGGGAGCAACTCTACGAGCAGTACTTC. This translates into CASSPRGEQLYEQYF.

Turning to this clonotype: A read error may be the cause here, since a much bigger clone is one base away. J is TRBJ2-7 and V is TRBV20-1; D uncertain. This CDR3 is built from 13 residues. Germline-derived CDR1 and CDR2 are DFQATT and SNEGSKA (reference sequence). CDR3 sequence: CSARSLGSYERYF. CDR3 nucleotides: TGCAGTGCTAGAAGTTTGGGCAGCTACGAGCGGTACTTC.

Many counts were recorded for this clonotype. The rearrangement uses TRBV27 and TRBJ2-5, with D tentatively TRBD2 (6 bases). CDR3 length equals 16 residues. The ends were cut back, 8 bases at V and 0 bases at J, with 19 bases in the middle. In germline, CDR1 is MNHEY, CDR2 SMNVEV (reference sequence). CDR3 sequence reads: CASSPAAGPDQETQYF. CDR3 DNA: TGTGCCAGCTCGCCCGCCGCGGGACCCGACCAAGAGACCCAGTACTTC.

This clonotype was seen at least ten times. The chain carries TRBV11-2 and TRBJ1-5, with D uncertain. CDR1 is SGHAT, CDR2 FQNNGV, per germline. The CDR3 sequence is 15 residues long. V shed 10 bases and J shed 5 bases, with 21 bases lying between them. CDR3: CAKTGPEISHQPQHF. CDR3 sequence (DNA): TGTGCCAAGACTGGGCCAGAGATATCTCATCAGCCCCAGCATTTT.

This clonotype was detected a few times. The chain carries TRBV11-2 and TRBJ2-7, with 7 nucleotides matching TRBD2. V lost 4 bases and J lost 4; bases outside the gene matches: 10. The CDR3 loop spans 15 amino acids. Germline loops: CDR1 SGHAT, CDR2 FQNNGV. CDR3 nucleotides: TGTGCCAGCAGCTCCGCTAGCGGACCGGCATACGAGCAGTACTTC. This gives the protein CASSSASGPAYEQYF.

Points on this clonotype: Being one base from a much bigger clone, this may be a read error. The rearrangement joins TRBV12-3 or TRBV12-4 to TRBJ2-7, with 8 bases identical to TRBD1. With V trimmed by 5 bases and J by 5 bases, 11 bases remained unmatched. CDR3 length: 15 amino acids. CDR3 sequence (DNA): TGTGCCAGCAGTCTCTCCGGCAGGGGGCATCACGAGCAGTACTTC. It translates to CASSLSGRGHHEQYF.

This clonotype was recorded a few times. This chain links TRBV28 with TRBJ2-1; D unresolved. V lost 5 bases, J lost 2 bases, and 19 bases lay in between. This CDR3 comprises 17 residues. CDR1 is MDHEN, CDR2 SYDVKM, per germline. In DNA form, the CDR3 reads TGTGCCAGCAGTCAGACTCGATGGTTCGGCGCCTACAATGAGCAGTTCTTC. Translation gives CASSQTRWFGAYNEQFF.